This T cell receptor (beta chain) was captured in a study of blood T cell repertoires in COVID-19 (dated by TCRdb to the early 2020s). Notes on the research overall: The collaborator samples originated in the United States, Italy and Spain and spanned the acute and convalescent phases of COVID-19. The samples were drawn from two sources: the first 160 participants of the ongoing ImmuneRACE study, and approximately 1,300 subjects contributed by 6 global collaborators. A freely available public database, intended as a resource for researchers studying the immune response to SARS-CoV-2, is where the repertoires were released. HLA class I and class II types, where available, came from metadata supplied by the sample provider rather than from assay-based typing. The dataset comprised deeply sampled blood TCRbeta repertoires from subjects exposed to, actively infected with, or recovered from COVID-19. The prospective study material was composed of cDNA or gDNA derived from T cells, B-cell-depleted T cells, or PBMCs. Nearly every sample came with metadata listing a de-identified subject ID, COVID-19 status, age in years and sex.

As concerns this clone: Its antigen remains undetermined. No qualities accompany the bases; no much larger clone lies one base away.

Collaborating institutions collected whole blood in K2EDTA tubes following their own protocols. Collaborator samples were shipped for TCRbeta analysis as frozen whole blood, isolated PBMCs, or DNA extracted from either sample type. TCRbeta CDR3 regions were amplified from genomic DNA by means of the immunoSEQ Assay, a bias-controlled multiplex PCR. Concerning the study's data processing: Nucleated cell counts per sample were estimated from amplification of reference gene primers within the assay. To quantify the absolute abundance of each unique TCRbeta CDR3 rearrangement, sequence reads were collapsed and filtered. Productive Simpson clonality was computed per sample as the square root of Simpson's diversity index over productive rearrangements. The source is immuneACCESS, and TCRdb retained only in-frame sequences with V and J called. Part of the clones is not carried over; for the studies checked, unresolved V genes explain less than half of this, and the remainder is unexplained. The V and J calls and clone size come from that table; D and trimming were worked out from the DNA. For this sample the table gives about 310,000 clones, of which over 75% were detected only once. 1% of the sample belongs to the ten largest clones.

Here is what the overall study found, with its caveats: The quantity of clinical and demographic metadata differed by source and by participant and was supplied without curation.

The sequencing input was peripheral blood. The TCR sequence derives from a man aged 45-60 years with active or convalescent COVID-19.

The CDR3 region: CASSPLGLAGDNEQFF. The sequence in DNA is TGTGCCAGCAGCCCTCTCGGACTAGCGGGAGACAATGAGCAGTTCTTC. The chain uses TRBV14 and TRBJ2-1; 13 central nucleotides agree with TRBD2. From the germline V gene, CDR1 is SGHDN and CDR2 is FVKESK. Counted from cysteine to phenylalanine, this CDR3 has 16 amino acids. The CDR3 DNA has 48 bases and is translated from base 1. V loses 4 bases at its end and J loses 5 bases; junction bases beyond the gene matches: 5.